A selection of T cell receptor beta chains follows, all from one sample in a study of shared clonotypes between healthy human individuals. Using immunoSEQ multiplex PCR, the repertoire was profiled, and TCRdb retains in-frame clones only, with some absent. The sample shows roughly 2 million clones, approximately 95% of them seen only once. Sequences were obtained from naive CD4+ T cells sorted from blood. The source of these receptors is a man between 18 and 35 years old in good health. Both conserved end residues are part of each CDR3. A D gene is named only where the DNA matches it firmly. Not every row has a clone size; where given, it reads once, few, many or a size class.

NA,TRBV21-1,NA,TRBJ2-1,TGTGCCAGCAGCAACTCCAGGACGGGGGGTGGCAATGAGCAGTTCTTC,CASSNSRTGGGNEQFF
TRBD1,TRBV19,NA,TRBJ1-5,TGTGCCAGTAGTATCGGGACAGGGGGCTATCAGCCCCAGCATTTT,CASSIGTGGYQPQHF
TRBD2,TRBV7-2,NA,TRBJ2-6,TGTGCCAGCAGCTTGGTTGGGACTAGCTCTGGGGCCAACGTCCTGACTTTC,CASSLVGTSSGANVLTF
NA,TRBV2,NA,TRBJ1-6,TGTGCCAGCAGCACCGGGACACCGTTATCACCCCTCCACTTT,CASSTGTPLSPLHF
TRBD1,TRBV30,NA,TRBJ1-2,TGTGCCTGGAGTCTGCGGGACAGGGTATCTAACTATGGCTACACCTTC,CAWSLRDRVSNYGYTF
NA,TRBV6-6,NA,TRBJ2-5,TGTGCCAGCAAAACAGGGGTGGGGAGGGAAGAGACCCAGTACTTC,CASKTGVGREETQYF
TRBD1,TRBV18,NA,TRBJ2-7,TGTGCCAGCTCACCCCGGACAGGGATCGACGAGCAGTACTTC,CASSPRTGIDEQYF
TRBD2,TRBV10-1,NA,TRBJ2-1,TGCGCCAGCAGCCCAGATCTAGCGGCCGCCTACAATGAGCAGTTCTTC,CASSPDLAAAYNEQFF
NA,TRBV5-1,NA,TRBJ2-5,TGCGCCAGCAGCTTGGCCGCTACTAGCCCCCAGTACTTC,CASSLAATSPQYF
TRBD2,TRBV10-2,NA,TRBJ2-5,TGCGCCAGCAGTGAGTCCCCGGCTATAGCGGGGGGGATGAAGACCCAGTACTTC,CASSESPAIAGGMKTQYF
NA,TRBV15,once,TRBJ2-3,TGTGCCACCAGCAGAGGGACTCAGGGGCTCACAGATACGCAGTATTTT,CATSRGTQGLTDTQYF
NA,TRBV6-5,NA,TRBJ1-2,TGTGCCAGCGTGCGGGGCTCGGCCTATGGCTACACCTTC,CASVRGSAYGYTF
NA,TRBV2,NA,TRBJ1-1,TGTGCCAGCGTCGTCGGAAACACTGAAGCTTTCTTT,CASVVGNTEAFF
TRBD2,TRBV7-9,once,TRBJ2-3,TGTGCCAGCAGCTTACTAGCGGGGAGTCTCACAGATACGCAGTATTTT,CASSLLAGSLTDTQYF
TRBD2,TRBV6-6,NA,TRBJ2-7,TGTGCCACCCAACGGGGACTAGCGGGAGCCGACGAGCAGTACTTC,CATQRGLAGADEQYF
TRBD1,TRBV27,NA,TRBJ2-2,TGTGCCAGCAGTTTCAGGACAGGGAATATCCCCGGGGAGCTGTTTTTT,CASSFRTGNIPGELFF
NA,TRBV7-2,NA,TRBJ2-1,TGTGCCAGCAGCTCCGGGCTAGCCGGGGGTGAGCAGTTCTTC,CASSSGLAGGEQFF
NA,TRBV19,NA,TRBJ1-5,TGTGCCAGTAGCCCCGGGGTGAATCAGCCCCAGCATTTT,CASSPGVNQPQHF
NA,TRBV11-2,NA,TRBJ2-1,TGTGCCAGCAGCTTGGGGGCGCGTGGACCCTCAAATGAGCAGTTCTTC,CASSLGARGPSNEQFF
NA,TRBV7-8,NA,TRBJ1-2,TGTGCCAGCAGCCCGGGAGCTCTCTATGGCTACACCTTC,CASSPGALYGYTF
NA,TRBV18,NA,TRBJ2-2,TGTGCCAGCTCACCACGCGCAGGGACGAACACCGGGGAGCTGTTTTTT,CASSPRAGTNTGELFF
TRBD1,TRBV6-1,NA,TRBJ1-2,TGTGCCAGCACTCCACAGGGGAACTATGGCTACACCTTC,CASTPQGNYGYTF
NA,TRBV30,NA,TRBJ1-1,TGTGCCTGGAGCCTGCGAACTGAAGCTTTCTTT,CAWSLRTEAFF
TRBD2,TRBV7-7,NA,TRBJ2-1,TGTGCTAGCAGCTGTGAAGCGGGGGAGTTGGGTGAGCAGTTCTTC,CASSCEAGELGEQFF
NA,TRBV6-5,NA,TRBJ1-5,TGTGCCAGCACCCCGGGTGGTGGACAGCCCCAGCATTTT,CASTPGGGQPQHF
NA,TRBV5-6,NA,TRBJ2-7,TGTGCCAGCAGCTTGGATGGTCGGTTTGGACCCAGAAACTTC,CASSLDGRFGPRNF
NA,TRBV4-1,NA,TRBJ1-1,TGCGCCAGCAGCCCCCTTCTTCATGTCTTGTCGGGGGGCACTGAAGCTTTCTTT,CASSPLLHVLSGGTEAFF
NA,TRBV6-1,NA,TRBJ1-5,TGTGCCAGCAGTCCCGGGACGAATGGCAATCAGCCCCAGCATTTT,CASSPGTNGNQPQHF
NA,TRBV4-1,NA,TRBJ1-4,TGCGCCAGCACCCACAGGGATAGGGGTGGCGAAAAACTGTTTTTT,CASTHRDRGGEKLFF
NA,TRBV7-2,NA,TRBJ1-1,TGTGCCAGCAGCTTAGGGGCCCTAGTCACTGAAGCTTTCTTT,CASSLGALVTEAFF
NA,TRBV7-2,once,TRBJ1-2,TGTGCCAGCAGCTTAGATTGGACAGCATCATATGGCTACACCTTC,CASSLDWTASYGYTF
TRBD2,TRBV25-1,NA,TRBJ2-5,TGTGCCAGCAGTGGGCCCTCGGGAAGCGGGAGTATGGAGACCCAGTACTTC,CASSGPSGSGSMETQYF
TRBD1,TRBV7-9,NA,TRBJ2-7,TGTGCCAGCAGGCAGGACAGGGATGGCGAGCAGTACTTC,CASRQDRDGEQYF
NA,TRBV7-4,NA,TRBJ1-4,TGTGCCAGCAGCGTAAACAGGGAAGCAACTAATGAAAAACTGTTTTTT,CASSVNREATNEKLFF
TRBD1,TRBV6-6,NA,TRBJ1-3,TGTGCCAGCAGTATGGGACAGGGGCAGAGCACCATATATTTT,CASSMGQGQSTIYF
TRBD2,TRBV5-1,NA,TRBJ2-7,TGCGCCAGCAGCCTCCCCGGGAGGGAGGACTTCTCCTACGAGCAGTACTTC,CASSLPGREDFSYEQYF
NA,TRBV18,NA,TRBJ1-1,TGTGCCAGCTCACAAACAGGACTAAGAGAAGCTTTCTTT,CASSQTGLREAFF
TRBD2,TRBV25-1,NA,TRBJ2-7,TGTGCCAGCAGTGGTACAACTAGCGGGAGATTATCCGAGCAGTACTTC,CASSGTTSGRLSEQYF
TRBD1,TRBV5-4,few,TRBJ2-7,TGTGCCAGCAGCTGGGGACAGGGGGCTTACGAGCAGTACTTC,CASSWGQGAYEQYF
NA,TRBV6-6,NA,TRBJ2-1,TGTGCCAGCAGTCTTTCAGTGAGCTCCTACAATGAGCAGTTCTTC,CASSLSVSSYNEQFF
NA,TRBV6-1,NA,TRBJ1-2,TGTGCCAGCAGTCTTTTGGGGTCGAACTATGGCTACACCTTC,CASSLLGSNYGYTF
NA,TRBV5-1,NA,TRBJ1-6,TGCGCCAGCAGCCCGGACAGCCTTTATAATTCACCCCTCCACTTT,CASSPDSLYNSPLHF
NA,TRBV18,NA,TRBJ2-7,TGTGCCAGCTCCTACAGGGATTACGAGCAGTACTTC,CASSYRDYEQYF